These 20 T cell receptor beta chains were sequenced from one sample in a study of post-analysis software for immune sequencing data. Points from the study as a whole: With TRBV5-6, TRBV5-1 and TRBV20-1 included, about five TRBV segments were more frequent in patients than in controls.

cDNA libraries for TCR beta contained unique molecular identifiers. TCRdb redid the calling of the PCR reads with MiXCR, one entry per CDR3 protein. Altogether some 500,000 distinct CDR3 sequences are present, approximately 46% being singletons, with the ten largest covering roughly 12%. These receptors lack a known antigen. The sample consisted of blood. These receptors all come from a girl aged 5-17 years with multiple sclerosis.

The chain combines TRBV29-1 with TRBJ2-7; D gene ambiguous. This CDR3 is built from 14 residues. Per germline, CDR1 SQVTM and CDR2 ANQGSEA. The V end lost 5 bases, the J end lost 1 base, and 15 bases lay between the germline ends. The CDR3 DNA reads TGCAGCGTTTCGACGCTTGCCAAATCCTACGAGCAGTACTTC. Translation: CSVSTLAKSYEQYF.

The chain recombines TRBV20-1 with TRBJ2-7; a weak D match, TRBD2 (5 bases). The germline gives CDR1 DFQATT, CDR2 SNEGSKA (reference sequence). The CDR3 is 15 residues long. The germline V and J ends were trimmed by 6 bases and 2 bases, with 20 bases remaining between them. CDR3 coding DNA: TGCAGTGCCCCCGCGAGGGTAGTACCTACCTACGAGCAGTACTTC. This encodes CSAPARVVPTYEQYF.

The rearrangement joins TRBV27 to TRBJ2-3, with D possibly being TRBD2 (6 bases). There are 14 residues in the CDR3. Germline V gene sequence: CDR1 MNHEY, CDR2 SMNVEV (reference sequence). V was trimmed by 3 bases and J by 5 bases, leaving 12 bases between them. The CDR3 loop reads CASSFAEGRDTQYF. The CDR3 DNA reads TGTGCCAGCAGTTTCGCGGAGGGCCGAGATACGCAGTATTTT.

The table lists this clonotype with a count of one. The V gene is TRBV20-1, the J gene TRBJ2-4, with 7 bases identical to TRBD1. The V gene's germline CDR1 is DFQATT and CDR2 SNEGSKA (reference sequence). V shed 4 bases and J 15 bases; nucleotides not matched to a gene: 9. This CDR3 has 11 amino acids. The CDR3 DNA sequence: TGCAGTGCTACCGCGTCCCGGGACAGGTACTTC. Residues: CSATASRDRYF.

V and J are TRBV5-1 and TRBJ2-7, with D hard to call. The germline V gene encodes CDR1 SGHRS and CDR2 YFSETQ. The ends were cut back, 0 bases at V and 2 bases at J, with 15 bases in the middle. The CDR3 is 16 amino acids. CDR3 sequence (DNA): TGCGCCAGCAGCTTGGCCGCTGCCGACGGCCCCTACGAGCAGTACTTC. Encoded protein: CASSLAAADGPYEQYF. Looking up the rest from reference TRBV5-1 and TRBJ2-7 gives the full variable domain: KAGVTQTPRYLIKTRGQQVTLSCSPISGHRSVSWYQQTPGQGLQFLFEYFSETQRNKGNFPGRFSGRQFSNSRSEMNVSTLELGDSALYLCASSLAAADGPYEQYFGPGTRLTVT.

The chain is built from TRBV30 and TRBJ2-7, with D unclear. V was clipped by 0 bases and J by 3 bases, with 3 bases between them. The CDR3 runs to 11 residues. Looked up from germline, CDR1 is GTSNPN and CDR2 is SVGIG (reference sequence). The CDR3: CAWSVRYEQYF. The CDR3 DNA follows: TGTGCCTGGAGTGTACGCTACGAGCAGTACTTC.

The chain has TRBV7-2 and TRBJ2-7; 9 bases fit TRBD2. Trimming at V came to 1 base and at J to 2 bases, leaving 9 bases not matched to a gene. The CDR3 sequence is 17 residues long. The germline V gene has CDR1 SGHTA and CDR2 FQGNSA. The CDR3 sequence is CASSLGYSSGTPYEQYF. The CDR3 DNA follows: TGTGCCAGCAGCTTAGGATACTCTAGCGGGACTCCCTACGAGCAGTACTTC.

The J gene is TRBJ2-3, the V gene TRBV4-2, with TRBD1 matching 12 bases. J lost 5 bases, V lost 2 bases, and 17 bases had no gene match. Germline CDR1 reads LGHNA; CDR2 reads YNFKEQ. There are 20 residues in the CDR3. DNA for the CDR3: TGTGCCAGCAGCCAAAAGAGGGGAGTGGGACAGGGGGCAGAGGGAGATACGCAGTATTTT. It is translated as CASSQKRGVGQGAEGDTQYF.

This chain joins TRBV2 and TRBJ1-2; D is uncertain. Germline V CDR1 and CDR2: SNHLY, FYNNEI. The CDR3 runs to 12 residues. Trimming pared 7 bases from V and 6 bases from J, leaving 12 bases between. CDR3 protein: CASKRGGHGYTF. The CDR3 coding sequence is TGTGCCAGCAAACGGGGAGGCCATGGCTACACCTTC.

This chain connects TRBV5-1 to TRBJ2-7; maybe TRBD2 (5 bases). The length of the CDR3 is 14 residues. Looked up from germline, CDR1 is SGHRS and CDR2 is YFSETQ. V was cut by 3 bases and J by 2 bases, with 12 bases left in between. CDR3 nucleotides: TGCGCCAGCAGCTCAGGAGAGGGCCCCTACGAGCAGTACTTC. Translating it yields CASSSGEGPYEQYF.

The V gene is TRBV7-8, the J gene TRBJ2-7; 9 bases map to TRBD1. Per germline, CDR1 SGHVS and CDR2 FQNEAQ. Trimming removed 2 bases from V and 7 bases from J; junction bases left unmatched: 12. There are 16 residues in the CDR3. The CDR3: CASSLNTGQGFYEQYF. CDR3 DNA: TGTGCCAGCAGCTTAAATACGGGACAGGGATTCTATGAGCAGTACTTC.

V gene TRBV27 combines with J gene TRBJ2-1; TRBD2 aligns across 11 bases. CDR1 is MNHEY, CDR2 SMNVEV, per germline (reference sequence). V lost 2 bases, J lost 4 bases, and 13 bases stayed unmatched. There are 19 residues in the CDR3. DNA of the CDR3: TGTGCCAGCAGTTTAAGAAGAGGAGTAGCGGGAGGGCCGTACAATGAGCAGTTCTTC. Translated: CASSLRRGVAGGPYNEQFF.

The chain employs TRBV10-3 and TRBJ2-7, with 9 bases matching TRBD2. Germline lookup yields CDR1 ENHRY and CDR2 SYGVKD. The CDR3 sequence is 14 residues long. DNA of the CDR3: TGTGTCAGCAATATAGCGGGAGAGACCTACGAGCAGTACTTC. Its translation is CVSNIAGETYEQYF.

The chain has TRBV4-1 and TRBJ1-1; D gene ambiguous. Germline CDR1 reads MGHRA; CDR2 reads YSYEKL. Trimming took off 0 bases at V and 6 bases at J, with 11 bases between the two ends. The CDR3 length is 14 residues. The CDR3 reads CASSQDRGSAEAFF. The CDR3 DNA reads TGCGCCAGCAGCCAAGATCGGGGTTCTGCTGAAGCTTTCTTT.

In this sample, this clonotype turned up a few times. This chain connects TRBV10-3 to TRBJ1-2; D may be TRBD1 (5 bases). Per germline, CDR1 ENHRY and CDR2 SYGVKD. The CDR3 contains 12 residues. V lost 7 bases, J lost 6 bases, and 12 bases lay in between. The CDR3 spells CAITTSGNGYTF. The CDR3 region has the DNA TGTGCCATCACCACCTCAGGGAATGGCTACACCTTC.

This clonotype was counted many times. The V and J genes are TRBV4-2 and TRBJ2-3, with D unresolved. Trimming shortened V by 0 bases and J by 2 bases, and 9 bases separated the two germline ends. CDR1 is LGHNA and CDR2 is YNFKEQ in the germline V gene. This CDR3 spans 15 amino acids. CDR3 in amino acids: CASSQDRAFTDTQYF. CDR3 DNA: TGTGCCAGCAGCCAAGACCGCGCCTTCACAGATACGCAGTATTTT.

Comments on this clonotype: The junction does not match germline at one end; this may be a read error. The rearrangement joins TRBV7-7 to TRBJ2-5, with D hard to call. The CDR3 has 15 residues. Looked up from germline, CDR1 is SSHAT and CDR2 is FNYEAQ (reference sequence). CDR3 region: CASSLGLQRQETQYF. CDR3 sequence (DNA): TGTGCTAGCAGCTTAGGGTTACAGAGACAAGAGACCCAGTACTTC.

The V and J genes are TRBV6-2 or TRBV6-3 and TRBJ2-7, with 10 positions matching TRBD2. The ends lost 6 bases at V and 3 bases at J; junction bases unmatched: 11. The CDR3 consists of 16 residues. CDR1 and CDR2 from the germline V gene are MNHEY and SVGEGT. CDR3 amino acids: CASRKIAGGFHYEQYF. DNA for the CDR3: TGTGCCAGCAGAAAGATAGCGGGAGGTTTTCACTACGAGCAGTACTTC.

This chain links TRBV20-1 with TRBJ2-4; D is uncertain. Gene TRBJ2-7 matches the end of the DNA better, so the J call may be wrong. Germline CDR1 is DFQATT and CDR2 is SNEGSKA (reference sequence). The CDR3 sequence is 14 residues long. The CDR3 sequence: CSGKGVGPTYEQYF. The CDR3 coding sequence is TGCAGTGGAAAAGGAGTCGGGCCGACCTACGAGCAGTACTTC.

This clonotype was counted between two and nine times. CDR3 DNA sequence: TGCAGCGTTGATCGAGTAAATGGGGGTGAAGCTTTCTTT. Translating it yields CSVDRVNGGEAFF. The chain combines TRBV29-1 with TRBJ1-1; weak D call: TRBD1 (5 bases). The CDR3 length is 13 residues. Trimming took 3 bases from V and 7 from J, leaving 15 bases between them. CDR1 is SQVTM, CDR2 ANQGSEA, per germline.